This is a list of T cell receptor beta chains from one sample in a study of blood T cell repertoires in COVID-19. Clones were read by immunoSEQ multiplex PCR, and TCRdb kept only the in-frame ones, dropping some. The data hold 55,000 to 65,000 clones, with approximately 86% observed a single time. The sequenced sample consisted of peripheral blood. The receptors stem from a man aged 55 to 70 with acute or convalescent COVID-19. Each CDR3 is given with its conserved first and last residue. A D gene is named only where the DNA matches it firmly. Where a row states a size, it is once, few, many or the class of an expanded clone; other rows omit it.

V: TRBV10-2; length: 14; size: -; J: TRBJ1-5; D: -; CDR3: CASSEDSGNQPQHF; DNA: TGCGCCAGCAGTGAGGACAGTGGGAATCAGCCCCAGCATTTT
V: TRBV19; length: 14; size: -; J: TRBJ1-2; D: -; CDR3: CASSTWRPGYGYTF; DNA: TGTGCCAGTAGTACTTGGAGACCCGGCTATGGCTACACCTTC
V: TRBV4-2; length: 15; size: -; J: TRBJ2-3; D: -; CDR3: CASSQPRTSTDTQYF; DNA: TGTGCCAGCAGCCAACCGAGGACTAGCACAGATACGCAGTATTTT
V: TRBV30; length: 13; size: -; J: TRBJ1-6; D: -; CDR3: CAWSGTYNSPLHF; DNA: TGTGCCTGGTCGGGAACCTATAATTCACCCCTCCACTTT
V: TRBV3-1/TRBV3-2; length: 16; size: few; J: TRBJ1-6; D: -; CDR3: CASSQERAGAYSPLHF; DNA: TGTGCCAGCAGCCAAGAACGGGCAGGGGCCTATTCACCCCTCCACTTT
V: TRBV18; length: 15; size: -; J: TRBJ2-1; D: TRBD1; CDR3: CASSYGQARDNEQFF; DNA: TGTGCCAGCTCCTACGGACAGGCCCGTGACAATGAGCAGTTCTTC
V: TRBV27; length: 14; size: -; J: TRBJ1-1; D: -; CDR3: CASSTRQAGTEAFF; DNA: TGTGCCAGCAGTACCCGTCAGGCTGGCACTGAAGCTTTCTTT
V: TRBV2; length: 12; size: -; J: TRBJ2-1; D: TRBD2; CDR3: CASSPREGAQFF; DNA: TGTGCCAGCAGCCCCAGGGAGGGTGCGCAGTTCTTC
V: TRBV18; length: 13; size: -; J: TRBJ1-1; D: -; CDR3: CASSPRGNTEAFF; DNA: TGTGCCAGCTCACCACGAGGGAACACTGAAGCTTTCTTT
V: TRBV12-3/TRBV12-4; length: 13; size: -; J: TRBJ1-1; D: -; CDR3: CASSLAVNTEAFF; DNA: TGTGCCAGCAGTTTGGCTGTGAACACTGAAGCTTTCTTT
V: TRBV10-3; length: 14; size: -; J: TRBJ2-1; D: -; CDR3: CAISGQGTYNEQFF; DNA: TGTGCCATCAGTGGGCAGGGAACCTACAATGAGCAGTTCTTC
V: TRBV5-1; length: 12; size: once; J: TRBJ1-1; D: -; CDR3: CASRAENTEAFF; DNA: TGCGCCAGCAGGGCGGAGAACACTGAAGCTTTCTTT
V: TRBV2; length: 15; size: -; J: TRBJ2-7; D: TRBD1; CDR3: CASRETGKSSYEQYF; DNA: TGTGCCAGCAGGGAGACAGGGAAGTCGTCCTACGAGCAGTACTTC
V: TRBV7-3; length: 14; size: -; J: TRBJ2-3; D: -; CDR3: CASSFQGGTDTQYF; DNA: TGTGCCAGCAGCTTCCAAGGGGGCACAGATACGCAGTATTTT
V: TRBV7-2; length: 17; size: -; J: TRBJ2-7; D: TRBD2; CDR3: CASNVVGSGSVPYEQYF; DNA: TGTGCCAGCAACGTCGTAGGTAGCGGGAGTGTACCCTACGAGCAGTACTTC
V: TRBV28; length: 14; size: -; J: TRBJ1-1; D: TRBD1; CDR3: CASRPRGRNTEAFF; DNA: TGTGCCAGCAGACCTAGGGGGCGGAACACTGAAGCTTTCTTT
V: TRBV2; length: 15; size: -; J: TRBJ1-5; D: -; CDR3: CASSEGRGMEQPQHF; DNA: TGTGCCAGCAGTGAAGGGAGGGGAATGGAGCAGCCCCAGCATTTT
V: TRBV28; length: 15; size: -; J: TRBJ2-1; D: TRBD2; CDR3: CASSRLAVSYNEQFF; DNA: TGTGCCAGCAGCCGACTAGCGGTTTCTTACAATGAGCAGTTCTTC
V: TRBV5-6; length: 14; size: -; J: TRBJ1-6; D: -; CDR3: CASSSRHSNSPLHF; DNA: TGTGCCAGCAGCTCCAGACACAGTAATTCACCCCTCCACTTT
V: TRBV28; length: 14; size: -; J: TRBJ2-3; D: TRBD2; CDR3: CASSSGGPPDTQYF; DNA: TGTGCCAGCAGTTCGGGGGGGCCACCGGATACGCAGTATTTT
V: TRBV6-2/TRBV6-3; length: 16; size: -; J: TRBJ2-5; D: TRBD2; CDR3: CASSFPGLGVIETQYF; DNA: TGTGCCAGCAGCTTTCCGGGACTAGGGGTTATTGAGACCCAGTACTTC
V: TRBV28; length: 11; size: few; J: TRBJ2-7; D: -; CDR3: CASSLQYEQYF; DNA: TGTGCCAGCAGTCTACAGTACGAGCAGTACTTC